The T cell receptor (beta chain) described here comes from a study of CD8 T cells in ankylosing spondylitis. Per germline, CDR1 DFQATT and CDR2 SNEGSKA (reference sequence). Deletions cut 5 bases from V and 3 bases from J, with 16 bases between. The CDR3 totals 14 residues. In TCRdb, the 5' RACE reads were re-called with MiXCR into one record per CDR3 protein. The sample has about 140,000 distinct CDR3 sequences, 8% to 9% seen once. There are a few counts of this clonotype. Sequenced: synovial fluid, either unsorted or a sorted T cell fraction (not recorded which). The TCR was taken from a male donor with ankylosing spondylitis. The chain has TRBV20-1 and TRBJ2-5; TRBD1 is a possible D gene (5 bases). The CDR3 is CSASTTTVEETQYF. The CDR3 DNA follows: TGCAGTGCTTCTACCACGACAGTAGAAGAGACCCAGTACTTC.